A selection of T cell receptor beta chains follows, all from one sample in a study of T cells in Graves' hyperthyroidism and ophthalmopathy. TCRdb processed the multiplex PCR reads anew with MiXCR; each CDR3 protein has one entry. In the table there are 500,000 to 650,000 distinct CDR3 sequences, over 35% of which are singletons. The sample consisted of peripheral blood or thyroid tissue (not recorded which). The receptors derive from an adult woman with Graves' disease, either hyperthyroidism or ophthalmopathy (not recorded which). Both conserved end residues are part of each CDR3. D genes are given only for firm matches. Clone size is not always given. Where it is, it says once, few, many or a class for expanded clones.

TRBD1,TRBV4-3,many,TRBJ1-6,CASSQGTGGSPLHF,TGCGCCAGCAGCCAAGGGACAGGGGGATCACCCCTCCACTTT
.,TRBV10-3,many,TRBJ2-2,CAISWRLTNTGELFF,TGTGCCATCTCGTGGAGGCTAACTAACACCGGGGAGCTGTTTTTT
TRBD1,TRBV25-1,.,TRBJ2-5,CASKGDRELETQYF,TGTGCCAGCAAGGGGGACAGGGAGCTGGAGACCCAGTACTTC
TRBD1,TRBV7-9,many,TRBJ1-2,CASTPGTGEDYGYTF,TGTGCCAGCACTCCCGGGACAGGGGAAGACTATGGCTACACCTTC
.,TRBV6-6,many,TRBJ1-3,CASSYGGNTIYF,TGTGCCAGCAGTTACGGGGGAAACACCATATATTTT
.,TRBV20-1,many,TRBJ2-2,CSAKETKNTGELFF,TGCAGTGCCAAGGAGACAAAGAACACCGGGGAGCTGTTTTTT
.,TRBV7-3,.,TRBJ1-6,CASSLTQGLSSPLHF,TGTGCCAGCAGCCTTACGCAGGGGCTCTCTTCACCCCTCCACTTT
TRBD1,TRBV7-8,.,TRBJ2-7,CTSSLGQAYEQYF,TGTACCAGCAGCTTAGGACAGGCGTACGAGCAGTACTTC
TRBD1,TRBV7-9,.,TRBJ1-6,CASSLWDSYNSPLHF,TGTGCCAGCAGCTTGTGGGACAGTTATAATTCACCCCTCCACTTT
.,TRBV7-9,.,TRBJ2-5,CASSLGPRVTDTQYF,TGTGCCAGCAGCTTAGGACCCAGGGTCACAGATACGCAGTACTTC
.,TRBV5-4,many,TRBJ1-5,CASSYTKQPQHF,TGTGCCAGCAGCTACACAAAACAGCCCCAGCATTTT
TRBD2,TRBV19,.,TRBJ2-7,CASSYGLAGGLYEQCF,TGTGCCAGTAGTTACGGACTAGCGGGAGGTCTCTACGAGCAGTGCTTC
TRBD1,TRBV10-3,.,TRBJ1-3,CAISGGQGARGNTIYF,TGTGCCATCAGCGGGGGACAGGGGGCGCGTGGAAACACCATATATTTT
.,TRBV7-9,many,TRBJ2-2,CASRPAGSGELFF,TGTGCCAGCAGACCCGCGGGGTCCGGGGAGCTGTTTTTT
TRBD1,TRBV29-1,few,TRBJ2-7,CSVATGTGAYEQYF,TGCAGCGTTGCTACCGGGACAGGGGCCTACGAGCAGTACTTC
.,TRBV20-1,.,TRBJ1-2,CSARDVTPYGYTF,TGCAGTGCTAGAGACGTCACACCTTATGGCTACACCTTC
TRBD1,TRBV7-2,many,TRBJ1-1,CASSPGQGVSAFF,TGTGCCAGCAGCCCGGGACAGGGTGTCAGTGCTTTCTTT
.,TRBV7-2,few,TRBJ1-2,CASSQDSGPNYGYTF,TGTGCCAGCAGCCAAGACTCAGGGCCTAACTATGGCTACACCTTC
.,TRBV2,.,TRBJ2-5,CASSDGPRPQETQYF,TGTGCCAGCAGTGACGGGCCAAGGCCCCAAGAGACCCAGTACTTC
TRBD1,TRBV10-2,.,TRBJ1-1,CASSEAMGQGRTEAFF,TGCGCCAGCAGTGAGGCAATGGGACAGGGACGAACTGAAGCTTTCTTT
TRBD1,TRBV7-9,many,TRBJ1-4,CASSLAGQSKEKLFF,TGTGCCAGCAGCTTAGCGGGACAGAGTAAGGAAAAACTGTTTTTT
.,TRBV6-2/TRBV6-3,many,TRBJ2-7,CASRVALSYEQYF,TGTGCCAGCAGAGTGGCCCTCTCCTACGAGCAGTACTTC
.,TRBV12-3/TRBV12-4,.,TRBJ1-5,CASSSDGDSNQPQHF,TGTGCCAGCAGTTCCGACGGTGATAGCAATCAGCCCCAGCATTTT
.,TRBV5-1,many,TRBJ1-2,CASSSKRRNGYTF,TGCGCCAGCAGCTCTAAACGGAGGAATGGCTACACCTTC
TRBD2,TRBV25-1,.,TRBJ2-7,CASSEPGLANYEQYF,TGTGCCAGCAGTGAACCGGGACTAGCCAACTACGAGCAGTACTTC
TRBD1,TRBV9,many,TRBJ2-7,CASSLGDRGSYEQYF,TGTGCCAGCAGCTTGGGGGACAGGGGATCCTACGAGCAGTACTTC
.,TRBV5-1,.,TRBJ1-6,CASSIDRNVASPLHF,TGCGCCAGCAGCATTGACAGGAATGTAGCCTCACCCCTCCACTTT
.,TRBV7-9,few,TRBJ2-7,CASCQSGTPSEQYF,TGTGCCAGCTGTCAATCCGGGACCCCTTCCGAGCAGTACTTC
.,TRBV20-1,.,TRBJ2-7,CSAPTAYEQYF,TGCAGTGCTCCGACAGCATACGAGCAGTACTTC